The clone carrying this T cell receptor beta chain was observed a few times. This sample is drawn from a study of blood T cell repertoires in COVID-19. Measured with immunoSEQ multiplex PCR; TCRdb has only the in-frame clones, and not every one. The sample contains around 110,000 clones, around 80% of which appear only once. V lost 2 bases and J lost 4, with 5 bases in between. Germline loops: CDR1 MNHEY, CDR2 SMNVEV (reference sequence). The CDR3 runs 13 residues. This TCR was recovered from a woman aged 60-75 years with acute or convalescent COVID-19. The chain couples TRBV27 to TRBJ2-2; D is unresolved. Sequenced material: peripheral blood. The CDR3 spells CASSLQRTGELFF. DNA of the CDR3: TGTGCCAGCAGTTTACAGCGCACCGGGGAGCTGTTTTTT.